These 19 T cell receptor beta chains were sequenced from one sample in a study of OX40 agonist ivuxolimab in advanced cancers. Sequencing used immunoSEQ multiplex PCR; TCRdb keeps in-frame clones, though not all of them. This sample has roughly 72,000 clones, with roughly 89% found just once. The specimen was CD4+ or CD8+ T cells sorted from blood, collected in a trial of the OX40 agonist ivuxolimab. The receptors were gathered from an adult with an advanced solid tumor such as melanoma, head and neck, liver or kidney cancer.

A single count supports this clone. This chain links TRBV5-1 with TRBJ2-7, with TRBD2 identical over 9 bases. This CDR3 spans 15 amino acids. V lost 4 bases and J lost 3; bases outside the gene matches: 8. The V gene's germline CDR1 is SGHRS and CDR2 YFSETQ. The CDR3 DNA reads as TGCGCCAGCAGCCCCCAGACTAGCGGAGTCTACGAGCAGTACTTC. It encodes CASSPQTSGVYEQYF.

The V call is TRBV28, the J call TRBJ1-1, with a possible D match to TRBD1 (6 bases). The V and J ends lost 2 bases and 4 bases respectively, with 8 bases between them. The CDR3 totals 13 residues. CDR1 is MDHEN, CDR2 SYDVKM, per germline. The CDR3 sequence is CASSLARGTEAFF. In DNA form, the CDR3 reads TGTGCCAGCAGTTTAGCCAGGGGCACTGAAGCTTTCTTT.

The chain combines TRBV4-2 with TRBJ2-1, with 7 bases lining up with TRBD1. With V trimmed by 1 base and J by 2 bases, 5 bases remained unmatched. This CDR3 is 16 amino acids long. CDR1 is LGHNA and CDR2 is YNFKEQ in the germline V gene. This chain's CDR3 is CASSQVRDSPYNEQFF. DNA for the CDR3: TGTGCCAGCAGCCAAGTAAGGGACAGCCCCTACAATGAGCAGTTCTTC.

The chain has TRBV5-6 and TRBJ1-4, with 7 bases identical to TRBD1. V shed 4 bases and J 6 bases; nucleotides not matched to a gene: 3. The CDR3 spans 13 residues. Germline V gives CDR1 SGHDT, CDR2 YYEEEE. In DNA, the CDR3 is TGTGCCAGCAGCAGGGGGCCCGATGAAAAACTGTTTTTT. This translates into CASSRGPDEKLFF.

The chain has TRBV27 and TRBJ2-1, with 8 bases fitting TRBD2. The CDR3 contains 15 residues. Looked up from germline, CDR1 is MNHEY and CDR2 is SMNVEV (reference sequence). V dropped 5 bases and J dropped 5; count of bases not matched to a gene: 8. CDR3 sequence reads: CASSLTSGYNNEQFF. The CDR3 DNA sequence: TGTGCCAGCAGTCTAACTAGCGGCTACAACAATGAGCAGTTCTTC.

On this clone: A read error is likely, as this CDR3 ends without the conserved phenylalanine or tryptophan. Because the CDR3's place on the DNA is in doubt, the DNA is left out and the CDR3 is given as listed by TCRdb. The chain has TRBV9 and TRBJ2-7; TRBD1, as called in the table, went unchecked against the DNA. Per the germline V gene, CDR1 is SGDLS and CDR2 is YYNGEE. A total of 10 residues make up the CDR3, ends included. CDR3 sequence reads: CASSVEARGD.

In this sample, this clone turned up a few times. The chain combines TRBV6-1 with TRBJ2-2, with 7 bases that match TRBD1. This CDR3 is 15 amino acids long. Germline V lookup: CDR1 MNHNS, CDR2 SASEGT. Trimming cost V 4 bases and J 4 bases; bases outside gene matches: 6. In DNA form, the CDR3 reads TGTGCCAGCAGTGGAAAAGGGGGCGGCACCGGGGAGCTGTTTTTT. This sequence encodes CASSGKGGGTGELFF.

The chain recombines TRBV28 with TRBJ1-1; D gene uncertain. Germline lookup yields CDR1 MDHEN and CDR2 SYDVKM. V gave up 10 bases and J gave up 4 bases, with 13 bases separating them. This CDR3 is built from 12 residues. The CDR3 DNA reads TGTGCCACCACGGACCCAGCCACTGAAGCTTTCTTT. Its protein product is CATTDPATEAFF.

The chain carries TRBV6-6 and TRBJ1-1; 7 bases fit TRBD1. The trim removed 6 bases at V and 3 bases at J, leaving 1 base unmatched. The CDR3 spans 12 residues. Per germline, CDR1 MNHNY and CDR2 SVGAGI (reference sequence). The CDR3 DNA follows: TGTGCCAGCAGAACAGGGGACACTGAAGCTTTCTTT. Translating gives CASRTGDTEAFF.

This chain joins TRBV9 and TRBJ2-2; 13 bases match TRBD2. V trimming: 0 bases; J trimming: 2 bases; junction bases outside the gene matches: 4. The CDR3 is made up of 18 amino acids. The germline gives CDR1 SGDLS, CDR2 YYNGEE. The CDR3, as DNA: TGTGCCAGCAGCGTAGAGGGACTAGCGGGGTTAAACACCGGGGAGCTGTTTTTT. Amino acids: CASSVEGLAGLNTGELFF. Filled out from reference TRBV9 and TRBJ2-2, the complete variable domain reads DSGVTQTPKHLITATGQRVTLRCSPRSGDLSVYWYQQSLDQGLQFLIQYYNGEERAKGNILERFSAQQFPDLHSELNLSSLELGDSALYFCASSVEGLAGLNTGELFFGEGSRLTVL.

The CDR3 DNA follows: TGTGCCAGCAGCCCACAGGGGACAGATACGCAGTATTTT. Translation gives CASSPQGTDTQYF. This sequence joins TRBV5-4 and TRBJ2-3; the match to TRBD1 covers 7 bases. The V segment lost 4 bases and the J segment 3 bases; nucleotides outside the gene matches: 2. The CDR3 covers 13 residues. The germline V gene has CDR1 SGHNT and CDR2 YYREEE (reference sequence).

The chain employs TRBV6-5 and TRBJ1-2; perhaps TRBD1 as D (6 bases). CDR1 is MNHEY and CDR2 is SVGAGI in the germline V gene. The CDR3 covers 12 residues. The V gene lost 6 bases and the J gene lost 8 bases, with 13 bases spanning the gap. CDR3 sequence reads: CASSTGGGGYTF. CDR3 DNA: TGTGCCAGCAGCACCGGAGGGGGAGGCTACACCTTC.

The rearrangement links TRBV28 to TRBJ1-4; D not resolved. V was pared by 3 bases and J by 4 bases, with 3 bases between. Germline-derived CDR1 and CDR2 are MDHEN and SYDVKM. The CDR3 extends over 12 amino acids. The CDR3 is CASSFNNEKLFF. The CDR3 bases are TGTGCCAGCAGTTTTAATAATGAAAAACTGTTTTTT.

The rearrangement uses TRBV19 and TRBJ2-1, with 8 nucleotides matching TRBD2. Trimming removed 4 bases from V and 4 bases from J; junction bases left unmatched: 9. This CDR3 has 16 residues. CDR1 is LNHDA and CDR2 is SQIVND in the germline V gene (reference sequence). CDR3 residues: CASSTRLGGRYNEQFF. CDR3 bases: TGTGCCAGTAGTACCAGACTTGGCGGGAGGTACAATGAGCAGTTCTTC.

The chain employs TRBV5-1 and TRBJ2-7; 7 bases are shared with TRBD2. CDR1 and CDR2 from the germline V gene are SGHRS and YFSETQ. With V trimmed by 4 bases and J by 7 bases, 11 bases remained unmatched. There are 14 residues in the CDR3. CDR3: CASSPWTRAGEQYF. CDR3 bases: TGCGCCAGCAGCCCCTGGACTAGGGCAGGGGAGCAGTACTTC.

The chain recombines TRBV27 with TRBJ2-1; 11 bases fit TRBD2. V dropped 4 bases and J dropped 9; count of bases not matched to a gene: 5. This CDR3 comprises 14 residues. Germline V gene data show CDR1 as MNHEY and CDR2 as SMNVEV (reference sequence). CDR3 amino acids: CASSWGGLAGEQFF. The CDR3 region has the DNA TGTGCCAGCAGTTGGGGCGGACTAGCGGGTGAGCAGTTCTTC.

In the case of this clone: The junction departs from germline at one end; a sequencing error may be responsible. V usage is TRBV7-3 and J usage is TRBJ2-7; TRBD2 aligns across 7 bases. CDR3 size: 14 residues. Per germline, CDR1 SGHTA and CDR2 FQGTGA. Here the CDR3 reads CASSHPGGSYEQYF. In DNA form, the CDR3 reads TGCGCCAGCAGCCATCCGGGAGGAAGCTACGAGCAGTACTTC.

The chain couples TRBV6-1 to TRBJ1-5; no firm D call. CDR3 length: 16 amino acids. V was cut by 1 base and J by 7 bases, with 17 bases left in between. Germline loops: CDR1 MNHNS, CDR2 SASEGT. CDR3 loop: CASSEEVAGGIQPQHF. The CDR3 region has the DNA TGTGCCAGCAGTGAAGAGGTAGCCGGCGGGATCCAGCCCCAGCATTTT.

This clone was counted a few times. The V and J genes are TRBV19 and TRBJ1-3; D remains ambiguous. CDR3 length: 17 residues. V gave up 6 bases and J gave up 0 bases, with 18 bases separating them. Germline lookup yields CDR1 LNHDA and CDR2 SQIVND (reference sequence). The CDR3 region has the DNA TGTGCCAGTAGCCCCCGACGTCCTCCGGGCTCTGGAAACACCATATATTTT. It yields the protein CASSPRRPPGSGNTIYF.